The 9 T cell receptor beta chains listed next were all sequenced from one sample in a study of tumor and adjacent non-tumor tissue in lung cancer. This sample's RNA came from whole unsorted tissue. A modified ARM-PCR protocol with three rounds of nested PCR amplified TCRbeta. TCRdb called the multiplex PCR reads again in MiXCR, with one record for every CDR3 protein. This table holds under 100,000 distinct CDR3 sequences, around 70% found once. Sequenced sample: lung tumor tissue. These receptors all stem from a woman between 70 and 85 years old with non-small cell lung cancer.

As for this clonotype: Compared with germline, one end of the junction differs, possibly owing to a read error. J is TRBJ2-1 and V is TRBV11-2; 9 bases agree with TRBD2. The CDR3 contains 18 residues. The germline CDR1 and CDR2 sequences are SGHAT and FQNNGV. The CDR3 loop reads CASSDGVLVLAGNNGQSF. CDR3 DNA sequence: TGTGCCAGCAGCGACGGTGTTTTGGTACTAGCGGGCAACAATGGGCAGTCCTTC.

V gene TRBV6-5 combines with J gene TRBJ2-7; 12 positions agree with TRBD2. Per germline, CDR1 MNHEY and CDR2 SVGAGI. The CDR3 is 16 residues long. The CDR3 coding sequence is TGTGCTAGCTCCAATCAGGCCACGGAGACTAGCGGGAGATCGTACTTC. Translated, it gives CASSNQATETSGRSYF.

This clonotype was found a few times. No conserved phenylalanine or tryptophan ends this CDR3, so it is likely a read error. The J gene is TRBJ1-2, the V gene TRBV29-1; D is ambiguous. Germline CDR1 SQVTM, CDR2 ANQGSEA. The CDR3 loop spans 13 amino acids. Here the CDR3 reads CSARRSSNYGYTL. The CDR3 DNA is TGCAGCGCCCGAAGGTCCTCTAACTACGGCTACACCCTC.

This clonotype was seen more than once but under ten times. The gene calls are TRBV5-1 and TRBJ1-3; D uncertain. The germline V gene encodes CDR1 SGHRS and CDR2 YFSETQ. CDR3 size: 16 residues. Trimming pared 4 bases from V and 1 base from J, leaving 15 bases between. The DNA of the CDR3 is TGCGCCAGCAGCACTGTGGGTCCTTATTCTGGAAACACCATATATTTT. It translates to CASSTVGPYSGNTIYF.

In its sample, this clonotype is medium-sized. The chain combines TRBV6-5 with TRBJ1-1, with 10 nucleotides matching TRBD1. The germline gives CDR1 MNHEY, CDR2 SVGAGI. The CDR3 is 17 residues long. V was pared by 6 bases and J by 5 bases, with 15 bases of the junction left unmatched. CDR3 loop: CASRPKTGGLLGTEAFF. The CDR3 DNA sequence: TGTGCCAGCAGACCGAAGACAGGGGGCTTATTGGGAACTGAAGCTTTCTTT.

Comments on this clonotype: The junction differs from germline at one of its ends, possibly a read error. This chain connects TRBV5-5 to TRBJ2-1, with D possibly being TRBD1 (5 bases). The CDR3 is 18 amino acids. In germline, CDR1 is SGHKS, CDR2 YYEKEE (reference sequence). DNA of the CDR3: TGTACCAGCAGCTTCCCCTACTTAAGGGGTGGGTCGAACGATGAGCAGTTCTTC. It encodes CTSSFPYLRGGSNDEQFF.

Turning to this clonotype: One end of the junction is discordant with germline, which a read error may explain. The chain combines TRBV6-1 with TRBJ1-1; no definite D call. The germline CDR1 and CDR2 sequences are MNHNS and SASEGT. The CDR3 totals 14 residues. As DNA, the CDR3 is TGTGCCACCTCCTTAGGGTTCCGTAACACTGAAACTTTCTTT. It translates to CATSLGFRNTETFF.

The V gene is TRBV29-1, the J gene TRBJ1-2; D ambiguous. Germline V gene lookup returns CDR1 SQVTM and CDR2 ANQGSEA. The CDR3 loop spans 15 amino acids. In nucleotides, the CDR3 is TGCAACGTCCTTGCCTCCCCATTACTCAACTATGGCTACACCTTC. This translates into CNVLASPLLNYGYTF.

The CDR3 bases are TGCAGTGCTAGGCCCGATGGGGAGACCCAGTACTTC. Protein product: CSARPDGETQYF. The J gene is TRBJ2-5, the V gene TRBV20-1; D unresolved. The CDR3 has 12 amino acids. Trimming cost V 3 bases and J 5 bases, with 10 bases left between them. Germline CDR1 DFQATT, CDR2 SNEGSKA (reference sequence).